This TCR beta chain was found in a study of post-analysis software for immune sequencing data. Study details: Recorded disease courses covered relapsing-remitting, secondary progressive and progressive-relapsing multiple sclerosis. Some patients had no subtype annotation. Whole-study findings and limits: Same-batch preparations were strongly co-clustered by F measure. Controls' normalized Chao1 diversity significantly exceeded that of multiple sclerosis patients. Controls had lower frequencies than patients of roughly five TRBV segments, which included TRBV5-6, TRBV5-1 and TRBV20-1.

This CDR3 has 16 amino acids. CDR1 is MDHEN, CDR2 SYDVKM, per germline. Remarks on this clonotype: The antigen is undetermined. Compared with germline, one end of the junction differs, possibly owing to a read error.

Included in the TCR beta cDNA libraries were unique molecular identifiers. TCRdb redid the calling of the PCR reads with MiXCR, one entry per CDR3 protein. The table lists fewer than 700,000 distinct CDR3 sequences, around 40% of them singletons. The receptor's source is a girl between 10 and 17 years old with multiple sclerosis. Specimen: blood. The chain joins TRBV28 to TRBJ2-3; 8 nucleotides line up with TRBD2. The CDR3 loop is CASSLVLRGGTDTQYF. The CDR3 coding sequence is TGTGCCAGCAGTTTGGTACTCCGGGGGGGCACAGATACACAGTATTTT.